This paragraph reports one TCR beta chain. CDR3 length: 15 amino acids. Germline V gene sequence: CDR1 SGDLS, CDR2 YYNGEE. V lost 4 bases and J 7 bases, leaving 20 bases between the germline ends. Per the authors' pipeline: Reference gene primer amplification in the assay estimated nucleated cell counts. Clones were sequenced by immunoSEQ multiplex PCR, and TCRdb holds only the in-frame ones, with some missing. V and J calls and clone size are given by that table; D and trimming were obtained from the DNA. The repertoire consists of under 300,000 clones, with 70% to 85% occurring once and the leading ten covering 4.9%. This specimen belongs to a study of blood T cell repertoires in COVID-19. Across the whole study: Acute and convalescent COVID-19 specimens originated in the United States, Italy and Spain. T cells, B-cell-depleted T cells, or PBMCs supplied cDNA or gDNA.

Sequencing was carried out using peripheral blood. The sequence was collected from a woman aged 80 or over with active or convalescent COVID-19. The chain employs TRBV9 and TRBJ1-2, with no clear D. CDR3 in DNA: TGTGCCAGCAGCCCCCGGGCTGGAGGCTTAAGTGGCTACACCTTC. Amino acids: CASSPRAGGLSGYTF.